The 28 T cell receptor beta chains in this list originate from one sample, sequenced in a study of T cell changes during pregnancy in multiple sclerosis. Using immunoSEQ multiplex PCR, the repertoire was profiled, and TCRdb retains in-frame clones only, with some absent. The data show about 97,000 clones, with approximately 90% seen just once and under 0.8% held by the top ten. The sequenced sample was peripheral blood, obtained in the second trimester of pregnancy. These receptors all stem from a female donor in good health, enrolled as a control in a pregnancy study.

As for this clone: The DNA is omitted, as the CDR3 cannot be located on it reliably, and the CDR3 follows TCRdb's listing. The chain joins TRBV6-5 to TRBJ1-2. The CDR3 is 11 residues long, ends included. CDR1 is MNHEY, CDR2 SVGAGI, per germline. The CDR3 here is CASSSSDGYTF.

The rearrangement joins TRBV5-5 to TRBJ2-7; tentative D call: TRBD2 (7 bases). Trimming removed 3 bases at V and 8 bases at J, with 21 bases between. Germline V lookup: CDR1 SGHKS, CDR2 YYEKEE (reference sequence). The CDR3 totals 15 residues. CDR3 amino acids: CASSSPGGPLGKQYF. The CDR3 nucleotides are TGTGCCAGCAGCTCACCGGGGGGCCCCCTGGGCAAGCAGTACTTC.

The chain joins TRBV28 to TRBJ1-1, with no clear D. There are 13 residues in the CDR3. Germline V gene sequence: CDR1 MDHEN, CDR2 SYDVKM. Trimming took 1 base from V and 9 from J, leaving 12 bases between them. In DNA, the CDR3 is TGTGCCAGCAGTTTATCTACGGGGATGAAAGCTTTCTTT. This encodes CASSLSTGMKAFF.

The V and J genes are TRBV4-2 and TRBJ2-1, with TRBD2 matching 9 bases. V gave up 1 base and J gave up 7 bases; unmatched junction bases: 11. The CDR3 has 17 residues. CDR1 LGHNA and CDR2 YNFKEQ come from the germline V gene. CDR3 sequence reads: CASSQVDGGGAENEQFF. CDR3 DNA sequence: TGTGCCAGCAGCCAAGTAGATGGCGGGGGGGCCGAAAATGAGCAGTTCTTC.

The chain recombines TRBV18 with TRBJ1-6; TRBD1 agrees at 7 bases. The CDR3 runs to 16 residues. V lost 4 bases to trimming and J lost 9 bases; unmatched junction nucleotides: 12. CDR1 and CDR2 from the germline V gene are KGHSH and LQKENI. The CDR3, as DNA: TGTGCCAGCTCACTCGGTAACAGGGGTACGGGTTCACCCCTCCACTTT. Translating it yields CASSLGNRGTGSPLHF.

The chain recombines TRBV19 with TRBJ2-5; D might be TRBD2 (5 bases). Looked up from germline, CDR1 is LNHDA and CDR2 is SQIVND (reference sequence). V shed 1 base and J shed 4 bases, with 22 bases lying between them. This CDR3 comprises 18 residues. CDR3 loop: CASSIGSERPPVSETQYF. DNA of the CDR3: TGTGCCAGTAGTATAGGATCCGAGCGGCCCCCGGTGTCAGAGACCCAGTACTTC.

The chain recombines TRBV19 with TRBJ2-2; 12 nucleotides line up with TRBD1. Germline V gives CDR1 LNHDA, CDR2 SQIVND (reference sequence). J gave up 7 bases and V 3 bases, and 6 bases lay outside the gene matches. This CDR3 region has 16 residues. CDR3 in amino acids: CASSIGGTGGIGELFF. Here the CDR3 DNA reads TGTGCCAGTAGTATTGGAGGGACAGGGGGCATCGGGGAGCTGTTTTTT.

This CDR3 is CASSLNAGPSNYGYTF. The CDR3 nucleotides read TGTGCCAGCAGCTTAAACGCAGGGCCCTCTAACTATGGCTACACCTTC. The chain has TRBV7-2 and TRBJ1-2; TRBD1 might be the D (5 bases). The CDR3 spans 16 residues. V lost 2 bases to trimming and J lost 0 bases, with 13 bases between them. Per the germline V gene, CDR1 is SGHTA and CDR2 is FQGNSA.

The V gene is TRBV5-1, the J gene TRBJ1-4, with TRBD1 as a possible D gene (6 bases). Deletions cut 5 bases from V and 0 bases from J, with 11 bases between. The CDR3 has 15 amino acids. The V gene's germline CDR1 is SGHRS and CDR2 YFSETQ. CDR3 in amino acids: CASSPQGSTNEKLFF. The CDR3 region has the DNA TGCGCCAGCAGTCCACAGGGTTCAACTAATGAAAAACTGTTTTTT.

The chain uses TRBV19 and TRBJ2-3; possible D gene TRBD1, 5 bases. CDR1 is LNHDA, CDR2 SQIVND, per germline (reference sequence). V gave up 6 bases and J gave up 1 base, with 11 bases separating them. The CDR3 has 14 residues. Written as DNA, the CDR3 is TGTGCCAGTAGGTCAGGGTTTGGCACAGATACGCAGTATTTT. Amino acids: CASRSGFGTDTQYF.

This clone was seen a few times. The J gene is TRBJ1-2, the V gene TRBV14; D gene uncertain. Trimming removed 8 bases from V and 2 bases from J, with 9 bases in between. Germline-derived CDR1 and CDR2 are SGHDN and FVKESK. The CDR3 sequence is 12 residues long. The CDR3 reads CASAPGNYGYTF. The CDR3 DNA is TGTGCCAGCGCCCCGGGAAACTATGGCTACACCTTC.

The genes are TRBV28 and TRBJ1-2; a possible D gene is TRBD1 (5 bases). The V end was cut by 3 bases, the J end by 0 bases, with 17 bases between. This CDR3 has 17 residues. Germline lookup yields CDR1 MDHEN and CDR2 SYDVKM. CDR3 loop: CASSFSYPQGTNYGYTF. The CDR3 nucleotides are TGTGCCAGCAGTTTCTCATATCCCCAGGGTACTAACTATGGCTACACCTTC.

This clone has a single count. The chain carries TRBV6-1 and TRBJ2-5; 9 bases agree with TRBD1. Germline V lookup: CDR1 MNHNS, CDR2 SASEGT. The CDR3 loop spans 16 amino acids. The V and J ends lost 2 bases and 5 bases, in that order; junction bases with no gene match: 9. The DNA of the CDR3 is TGTGCCAGCAGTGAACGGCGGGGACAGGGCCGGGAGACCCAGTACTTC. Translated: CASSERRGQGRETQYF.

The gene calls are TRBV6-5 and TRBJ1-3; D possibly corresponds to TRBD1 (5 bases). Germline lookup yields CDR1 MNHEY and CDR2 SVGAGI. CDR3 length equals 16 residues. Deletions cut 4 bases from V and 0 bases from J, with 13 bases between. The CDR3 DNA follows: TGTGCCAGCAGTTCTGACAGAACTAACTCTGGAAACACCATATATTTT. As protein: CASSSDRTNSGNTIYF.

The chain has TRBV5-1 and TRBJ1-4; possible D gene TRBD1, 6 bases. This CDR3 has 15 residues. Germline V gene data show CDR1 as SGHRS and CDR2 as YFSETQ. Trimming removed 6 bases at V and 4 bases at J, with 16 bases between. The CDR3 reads CASTPSTGYNEKLFF. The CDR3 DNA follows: TGCGCCAGCACCCCATCGACAGGCTATAATGAAAAACTGTTTTTT.

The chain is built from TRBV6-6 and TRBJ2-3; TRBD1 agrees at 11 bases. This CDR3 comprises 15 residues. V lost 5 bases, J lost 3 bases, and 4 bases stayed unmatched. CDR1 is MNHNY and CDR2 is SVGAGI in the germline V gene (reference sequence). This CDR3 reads CASSLRDRGTDTQYF. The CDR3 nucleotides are TGTGCCAGCAGTCTCCGGGACAGGGGGACAGATACGCAGTATTTT.

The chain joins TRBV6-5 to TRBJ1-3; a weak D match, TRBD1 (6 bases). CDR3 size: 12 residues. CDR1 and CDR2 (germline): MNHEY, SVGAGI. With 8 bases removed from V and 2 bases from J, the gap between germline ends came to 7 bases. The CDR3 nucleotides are TGTGCCAGCGGGGGCCCTGGAAACACCATATATTTT. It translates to CASGGPGNTIYF.

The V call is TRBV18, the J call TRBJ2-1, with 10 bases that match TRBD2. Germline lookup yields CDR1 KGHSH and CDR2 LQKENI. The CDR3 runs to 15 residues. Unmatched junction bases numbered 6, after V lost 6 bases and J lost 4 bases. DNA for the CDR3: TGTGCCAGCTCGCGGACTAGCGGAGTTTACAATGAGCAGTTCTTC. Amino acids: CASSRTSGVYNEQFF.

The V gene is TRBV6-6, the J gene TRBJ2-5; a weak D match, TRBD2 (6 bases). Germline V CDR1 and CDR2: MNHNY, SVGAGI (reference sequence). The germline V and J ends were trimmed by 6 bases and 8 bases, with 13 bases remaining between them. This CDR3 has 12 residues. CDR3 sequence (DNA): TGTGCCAGCAGCCCCCCGGGAGTTACCCAGTACTTC. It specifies CASSPPGVTQYF.

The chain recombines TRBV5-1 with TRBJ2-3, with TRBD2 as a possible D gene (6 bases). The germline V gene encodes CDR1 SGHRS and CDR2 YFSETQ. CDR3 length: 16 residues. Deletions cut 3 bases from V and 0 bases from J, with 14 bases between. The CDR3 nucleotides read TGCGCCAGCAGCTCCCGGGGCGGGGTTAGCACAGATACGCAGTATTTT. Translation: CASSSRGGVSTDTQYF.

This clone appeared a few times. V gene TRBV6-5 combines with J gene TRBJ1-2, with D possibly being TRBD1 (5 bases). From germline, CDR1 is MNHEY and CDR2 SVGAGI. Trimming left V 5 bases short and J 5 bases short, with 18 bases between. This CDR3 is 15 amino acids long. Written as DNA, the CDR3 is TGTGCCAGCAGTAACCCCTCCAGGGCGAAATATGGCTACACCTTC. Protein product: CASSNPSRAKYGYTF.

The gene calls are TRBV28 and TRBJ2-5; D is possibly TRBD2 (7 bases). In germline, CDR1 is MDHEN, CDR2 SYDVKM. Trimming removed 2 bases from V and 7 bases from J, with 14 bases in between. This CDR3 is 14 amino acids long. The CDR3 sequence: CASSLRGAPVTQYF. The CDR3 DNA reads TGTGCCAGCAGTTTACGGGGGGCACCGGTGACCCAGTACTTC.

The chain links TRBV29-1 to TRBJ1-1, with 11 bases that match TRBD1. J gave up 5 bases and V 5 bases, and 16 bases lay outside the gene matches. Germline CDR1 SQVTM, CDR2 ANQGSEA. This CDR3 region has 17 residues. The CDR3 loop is CSVSLGQGATSSTEAFF. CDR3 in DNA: TGCAGCGTTTCCCTCGGACAGGGGGCTACATCGAGTACTGAAGCTTTCTTT.

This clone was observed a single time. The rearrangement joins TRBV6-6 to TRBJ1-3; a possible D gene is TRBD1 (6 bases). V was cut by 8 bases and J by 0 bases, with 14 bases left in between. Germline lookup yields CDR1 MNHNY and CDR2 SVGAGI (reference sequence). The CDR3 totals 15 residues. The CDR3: CASQKQGNSGNTIYF. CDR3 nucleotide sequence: TGTGCCAGCCAAAAACAGGGAAACTCTGGAAACACCATATATTTT.

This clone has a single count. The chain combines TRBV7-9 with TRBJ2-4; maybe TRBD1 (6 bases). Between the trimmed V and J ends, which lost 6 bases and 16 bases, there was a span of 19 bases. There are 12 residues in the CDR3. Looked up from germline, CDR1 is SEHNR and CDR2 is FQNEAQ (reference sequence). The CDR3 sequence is CASSSQGQIPYF. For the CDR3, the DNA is TGTGCCAGCAGTTCCCAAGGACAGATCCCCTACTTC.

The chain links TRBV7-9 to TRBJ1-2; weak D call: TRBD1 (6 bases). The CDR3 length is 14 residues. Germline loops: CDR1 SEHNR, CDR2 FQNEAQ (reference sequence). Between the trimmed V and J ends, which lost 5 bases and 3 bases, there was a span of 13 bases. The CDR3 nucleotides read TGTGCCAGCAGCGCCGGACAGCCTGACTATGGCTACACCTTC. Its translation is CASSAGQPDYGYTF.

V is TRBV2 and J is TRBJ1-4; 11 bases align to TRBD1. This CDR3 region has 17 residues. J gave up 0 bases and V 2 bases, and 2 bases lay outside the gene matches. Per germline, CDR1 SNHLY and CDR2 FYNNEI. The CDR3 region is CASSERDRGSTNEKLFF. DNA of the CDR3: TGTGCCAGCAGTGAAAGGGACAGGGGGTCAACTAATGAAAAACTGTTTTTT.

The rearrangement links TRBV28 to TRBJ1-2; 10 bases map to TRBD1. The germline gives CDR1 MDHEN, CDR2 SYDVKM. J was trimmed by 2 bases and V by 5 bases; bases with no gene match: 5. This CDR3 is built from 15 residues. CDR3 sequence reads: CASSVEGQGNYGYTF. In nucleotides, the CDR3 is TGTGCCAGCAGTGTGGAGGGACAGGGGAACTATGGCTACACCTTC.